Listed here are 19 T cell receptor beta chains from one sample, sequenced in a study of identical twins. MiXCR, applied by TCRdb to the 5' RACE reads, yields one record per CDR3 protein. The sample lists 300,000 to 350,000 distinct CDR3 sequences; approximately 13% were seen once. This sample also belongs to another study, concerning yellow fever vaccine responses in identical twins.

The source material was CD8+ T cells sorted from blood. The receptors here all came from a woman between 18 and 29 years old in good health.

This clonotype turned up a few times. J is TRBJ2-1 and V is TRBV7-2, with a weak D call TRBD1 (5 bases). The CDR3 length is 14 residues. In germline, CDR1 is SGHTA, CDR2 FQGNSA. The V end lost 1 base, the J end lost 9 bases, and 13 bases lay between the germline ends. The CDR3 protein is CASSLGYGAREQFF. CDR3 sequence (DNA): TGTGCCAGCAGCTTAGGGTATGGGGCGCGTGAGCAGTTCTTC.

The chain links TRBV20-1 to TRBJ2-5; D not certain. Germline CDR1 reads DFQATT; CDR2 reads SNEGSKA (reference sequence). The CDR3 extends over 13 amino acids. The germline V and J ends were trimmed by 5 bases and 0 bases, with 10 bases remaining between them. CDR3: CSAETEYQETQYF. The CDR3 nucleotides are TGCAGTGCTGAAACAGAGTACCAAGAGACCCAGTACTTC.

The chain links TRBV6-1 to TRBJ1-1; TRBD1 is a possible D gene (6 bases). Germline CDR1 MNHNS, CDR2 SASEGT. This CDR3 is built from 15 residues. The V and J ends lost 1 base and 2 bases respectively, with 11 bases between them. CDR3 in DNA: TGTGCCAGCAGTGAAGGGGGCAGGGGTAACACTGAAGCTTTCTTT. Its translation: CASSEGGRGNTEAFF.

This clonotype was detected only a few times. This chain joins TRBV15 and TRBJ2-3; 7 bases map to TRBD2. Germline CDR1 and CDR2: LNHNV and YYDKDF (reference sequence). The CDR3 has 18 amino acids. V gave up 0 bases and J gave up 0 bases; unmatched junction bases: 9. CDR3 sequence reads: CATSRDRLAASSTDTQYF. DNA of the CDR3: TGTGCCACCAGCAGAGATCGGCTAGCGGCTTCTAGCACAGATACGCAGTATTTT.

This clonotype showed up just a few times. V is TRBV21-1 and J is TRBJ2-1; the D call of TRBD2 is as the table states it, not checked on the DNA. TRBV21-1 counts as a pseudogene. The CDR3 runs 20 residues. This CDR3 reads CASGGRGLAGGMRTYNEQFF. For the CDR3, the DNA is TGTGCCAGCGGGGGGAGGGGACTAGCGGGAGGGATGAGGACCTACAATGAGCAGTTCTTC.

This chain uses TRBV20-1 with TRBJ1-2; D possibly corresponds to TRBD1 (5 bases). This CDR3 has 14 residues. Germline V lookup: CDR1 DFQATT, CDR2 SNEGSKA (reference sequence). The ends were cut back, 6 bases at V and 4 bases at J, with 18 bases in the middle. The CDR3 loop reads CSAQGRGSGYGYTF. CDR3 in DNA: TGCAGTGCCCAGGGCCGGGGTAGTGGCTATGGCTACACCTTC.

This clonotype occurred a few times. This chain links TRBV15 with TRBJ2-1; D is undetermined. The CDR3 is 13 residues long. Trimming took off 5 bases at V and 5 bases at J, with 10 bases between the two ends. In germline, CDR1 is LNHNV, CDR2 YYDKDF (reference sequence). The CDR3 DNA follows: TGTGCCACCAGCCCCAGTCCGGACAATGAGCAGTTCTTC. Translating gives CATSPSPDNEQFF. The complete variable domain, with remaining parts taken from reference TRBV15 and TRBJ2-1, reads DAMVIQNPRYQVTQFGKPVTLSCSQTLNHNVMYWYQQKSSQAPKLLFHYYDKDFNNEADTPDNFQSRRPNTSFCFLDIRSPGLGDTAMYLCATSPSPDNEQFFGPGTRLTVL.

This clonotype occurred a few times. The genes are TRBV20-1 and TRBJ2-7; D uncertain. This CDR3 region has 12 residues. Trimming shortened V by 3 bases and J by 5 bases, and 11 bases separated the two germline ends. CDR1 is DFQATT, CDR2 SNEGSKA, per germline (reference sequence). The CDR3 loop reads CSASWVGNEQYV. The CDR3 bases are TGCAGTGCTAGTTGGGTGGGGAACGAGCAGTACGTC.

The sample holds many counts of this clonotype. J is TRBJ2-1 and V is TRBV28; D may be TRBD2 (5 bases). Trimming took 3 bases from V and 4 from J, leaving 13 bases between them. The CDR3 loop spans 15 amino acids. Germline CDR1 and CDR2: MDHEN and SYDVKM. The CDR3 reads CASSFFDEGYNEQFF. CDR3 nucleotides: TGTGCCAGCAGTTTCTTTGACGAGGGATACAATGAGCAGTTCTTC.

The CDR3 loop is CASSLRVGRDRGNEQYF. The CDR3 DNA is TGTGCCAGCAGTTTAAGGGTCGGCCGGGACAGGGGCAACGAGCAGTACTTC. J is TRBJ2-7 and V is TRBV27; the match to TRBD1 covers 10 bases. CDR3 length equals 17 residues. V lost 2 bases and J lost 5; bases outside the gene matches: 12. The germline CDR1 and CDR2 sequences are MNHEY and SMNVEV (reference sequence).

CDR3 DNA: TGTGCCAGCAGTGAAAACCCCTACGCTCAAGAGACCCAGTACTTC. Translation gives CASSENPYAQETQYF. This chain links TRBV2 with TRBJ2-5; D gene uncertain. V lost 2 bases to trimming and J lost 2 bases, with 12 bases between them. The CDR3 has 15 amino acids. Germline V gives CDR1 SNHLY, CDR2 FYNNEI.

The CDR3 DNA reads TGTGCCAGCAGTTTAAGTCCTAGCGGGATAGACAATGAGCAGTTCTTC. Amino acid sequence: CASSLSPSGIDNEQFF. V usage is TRBV27 and J usage is TRBJ2-1, with 9 nucleotides matching TRBD2. The CDR3 covers 16 residues. J was trimmed by 5 bases and V by 2 bases; bases with no gene match: 7. Germline CDR1 reads MNHEY; CDR2 reads SMNVEV (reference sequence).

The chain carries TRBV5-1 and TRBJ2-2, with 15 nucleotides matching TRBD2. Germline trimming cut 3 bases from V and 6 bases from J; bases unmatched to any gene: 18. This CDR3 region has 21 residues. Germline lookup yields CDR1 SGHRS and CDR2 YFSETQ. The CDR3 reads CASSSRTRTSGGAITAGELFF. CDR3 DNA: TGCGCCAGCAGCTCCCGCACCAGGACTAGCGGGGGGGCTATTACGGCCGGGGAGCTGTTTTTT.

This clonotype was seen a few times. The V gene is TRBV6-5, the J gene TRBJ1-1, with D unresolved. The CDR3 is made up of 11 amino acids. V dropped 6 bases and J dropped 6 bases, with 8 bases sitting between them. CDR1 is MNHEY and CDR2 is SVGAGI in the germline V gene. The CDR3 DNA reads as TGTGCCAGCAGGGCGGCAGCTGAAGCTTTCTTT. Translating it yields CASRAAAEAFF.

The chain employs TRBV27 and TRBJ2-6; no definite D call. There are 16 residues in the CDR3. The V end was cut by 6 bases, the J end by 0 bases, with 12 bases between. The germline gives CDR1 MNHEY, CDR2 SMNVEV (reference sequence). The CDR3 DNA reads TGTGCCAGCAGCTCACCGGGTTCCTCTGGGGCCAACGTCCTGACTTTC. Protein product: CASSSPGSSGANVLTF.

The rearrangement links TRBV19 to TRBJ2-7; 10 nucleotides match TRBD2. CDR3 length: 14 amino acids. Losses at the gene ends were 5 bases for V and 7 bases for J; bases not matched to a gene: 8. The germline V gene has CDR1 LNHDA and CDR2 SQIVND (reference sequence). The CDR3 loop is CASSGASGSGEQYF. The CDR3 DNA reads TGTGCCAGTAGTGGCGCTAGCGGGAGTGGGGAGCAGTACTTC.

This clonotype was counted only a few times. This chain connects TRBV3-1 to TRBJ2-2; D call uncertain. CDR3 length: 15 amino acids. The V end lost 4 bases, the J end lost 1 base, and 10 bases lay between the germline ends. Germline V CDR1 and CDR2: LGHDT, YNNKEL (reference sequence). CDR3 sequence: CASSPGVLNTGELFF. CDR3 DNA sequence: TGTGCCAGCAGCCCAGGTGTGTTGAACACCGGGGAGCTGTTTTTT.

This sequence joins TRBV20-1 and TRBJ2-2; the D call may be TRBD1 or TRBD2 (5 bases each). The ends were cut back, 6 bases at V and 5 bases at J, with 7 bases in the middle. The CDR3 is made up of 11 amino acids. Germline CDR1 DFQATT, CDR2 SNEGSKA (reference sequence). This CDR3 reads CSAEGTGELFF. The CDR3 nucleotides are TGCAGTGCCGAGGGGACCGGGGAGCTGTTTTTT.

The chain has TRBV6-1 and TRBJ2-5; D remains ambiguous. With 3 bases removed from V and 2 bases from J, the gap between germline ends came to 16 bases. The CDR3 sequence is 16 residues long. Germline V lookup: CDR1 MNHNS, CDR2 SASEGT. CDR3 nucleotides: TGTGCCAGCAGTGACGGGCTTCTCGGTGTACAAGAGACCCAGTACTTC. The encoded protein is CASSDGLLGVQETQYF.